Listed below are T cell receptor beta chains from one sample, sequenced in a study of blood T cell repertoires in COVID-19. Profiling relied on immunoSEQ multiplex PCR, and the TCRdb table lists in-frame clones only, not all of them. The data contain around 71,000 clones, roughly 76% of them singletons. Sequenced input: peripheral blood. The receptors originated from a woman older than 75 with active or convalescent COVID-19. The conserved cysteine and the conserved F or W are not part of the CDR3 here. Fields, in order: clone size, V gene, J gene, CDR3 protein. Clone size is stated in some rows and not others, as once, few, many or a class when expanded.

>NA|TRBV19|TRBJ2-1
ASILTPGTGKDEQF
>NA|TRBV29-1|TRBJ2-2
SVGPAGGATGELF
>few|TRBV6-5|TRBJ2-5
ASSRRPEETQY
>NA|TRBV3-1/TRBV3-2|TRBJ1-2
ASSQVRSGYT
>NA|TRBV6-2/TRBV6-3|TRBJ2-1
ASSRPGTGSRQF
>NA|TRBV7-9|TRBJ2-7
ASSPPAEFGQY
>NA|TRBV7-9|TRBJ1-4
ASSLPTGENEKLF
>NA|TRBV10-3|TRBJ2-7
ASKGLAGGDEQY
>once|TRBV30|TRBJ1-2
AFTYGGLGAYGYT
>NA|TRBV7-9|TRBJ1-2
ASSSRQGTSAYGYT
>NA|TRBV4-3|TRBJ2-3
ASSQDRGAKAQY
>NA|TRBV5-1|TRBJ2-3
ASSLGRADTQY
>once|TRBV5-4|TRBJ1-2
ASSSGGVGDYGYT
>many|TRBV3-1/TRBV3-2|TRBJ2-2
ASRHRANTGELF
>NA|TRBV7-3|TRBJ2-1
ASSRTSGPYNEQF